This T cell receptor (beta chain) was found in a study of T cells in localized non-small cell lung cancer (dated by TCRdb to 2018 to 2020). For the wider study: The study examined T cell repertoires in approximately 240 patients with early-stage NSCLC and compared tumors with uninvolved tumor-adjacent lungs. The cohort consisted of roughly 240 treatment-naive NSCLC patients whose localized lung tumors had been resected. A mean age of around 66 years was recorded for the NSCLC patients, of whom around 120 were male and 107 were female. Here is what the overall study found, with its caveats: Multi-region tumor sequencing was not performed, so intratumor heterogeneity could not be excluded. Uninvolved tumor-adjacent lung showed the highest T cell clonality, higher than tumor, which suggests more focused antigenic responses in the adjacent lung. A median of approximately 62 of the top 100 tumor clones turned up in the paired uninvolved adjacent lung, and roughly 28 of those clones also ranked among the top 100 of that same adjacent lung. Longer overall survival was associated with higher blood T cell density, whereas shorter survival was associated with higher adjacent-lung clonality. Because of the exploratory design, TCR variables were selected using unadjusted p-values without false-discovery rate correction.

At diagnosis, peripheral blood, uninvolved tumor-adjacent lung and tumor were collected and were preserved as a mix of fresh-frozen and FFPE material. For TCR repertoire profiling, blood samples were analyzed as peripheral blood mononuclear cells. Regarding this clone: The target of this receptor is not known. No much larger clone is present one base from it, and per-base qualities are unavailable.

The immunoSEQ Assay was used to sequence TCR beta CDR3 regions from DNA. In the original analysis: To compute T cell density, TCR beta template counts were normalized to usable DNA, which was estimated by amplifying housekeeping genes. Richness was estimated with the preseqR package, extrapolating to 400,000 templates for PBMC samples and 120,000 templates for tissue samples. Clonality was defined by subtracting Pielou's evenness from one. Tissue-enriched TCRs were identified through differential abundance testing performed on productive amino-acid clonotypes, with a minimum total count of 5 and an alpha of 0.1. The Jaccard Index and the Morisita Overlap Index were used to measure repertoire overlap between compartments. GLIPH grouped TCR beta CDR3s together with public tetramer-defined viral CDR3s, and a viral motif had to include at least three viral sequences and show V-gene enrichment. TCRdb mirrors the immuneACCESS table, restricted to in-frame sequences. Some clones are absent from its copies; in checked studies, under half trace to an unresolved V gene, and the reason for the others is unknown. From that table come the V and J calls and clone size; the DNA was used to work out D and trimming. A total of 65,000 to 95,000 clones appear in this sample, around 82% of them only once. The ten top clones hold over 15% of the sample.

The source of this sequence is a man between 35 and 75 years old with stage II squamous cell lung carcinoma. The sequenced sample was PBMCs, obtained before any cancer treatment.

The sequenced DNA: TGCGCCAGCAGCCACCCCCCGGACGGATTATTTGGCTACACCTTC. Translated, this gives CASSHPPDGLFGYTF. The sequence joins TRBV4-1 to TRBJ1-2; too little of a D gene remains to name it. CDR1 MGHRA and CDR2 YSYEKL were looked up in the germline V gene. V is pared back by 3 bases and J by 7 bases, with 18 bases lying between the germline termini. From the cysteine through the phenylalanine, the CDR3 covers 15 amino acids. Kept here is only the CDR3 DNA, which spans 45 bases and is read in frame from base 1.